The rows below give T cell receptor beta chains drawn from one sample of a study of spatial heterogeneity in lung cancer. A single record per CDR3 protein comes from TCRdb applying MiXCR to the 5' RACE reads. This sample yields 7,000 or so distinct CDR3 sequences, of which around 18% are seen a single time; less than 15% belongs to the top ten. This sample comprised lung tumor tissue, obtained at surgery. The source is a female donor with early-stage non-small cell lung cancer. The CDR3 runs from the conserved cysteine through the conserved F or W. The D gene is left open where the match is weak. Where a row states a size, it is once, few, many or the class of an expanded clone; other rows omit it.

clone_size: -
d_call: -
j_call: TRBJ2-5
v_call: TRBV5-1
cdr3_aa: CASSGFGDGKETQYF
cdr3_nt: TGCGCCAGCAGCGGCTTCGGGGATGGGAAAGAGACCCAGTACTTC

clone_size: -
d_call: -
j_call: TRBJ1-2
v_call: TRBV19
cdr3_aa: CASTSTGADNYGYTF
cdr3_nt: TGTGCCAGTACGTCTACGGGGGCCGATAACTATGGCTACACCTTC

clone_size: -
d_call: TRBD1
j_call: TRBJ1-6
v_call: TRBV5-1
cdr3_aa: CASTMTGLGPLHF
cdr3_nt: TGCGCCAGCACTATGACAGGGCTAGGACCCCTCCACTTT

clone_size: few
d_call: -
j_call: TRBJ2-2
v_call: TRBV28
cdr3_aa: CASSLSSLSGTGELFF
cdr3_nt: TGTGCCAGCAGTTTATCAAGCCTCTCCGGCACCGGGGAGCTGTTTTTT

clone_size: -
d_call: -
j_call: TRBJ2-5
v_call: TRBV18
cdr3_aa: CASSPLEETQYF
cdr3_nt: TGTGCCAGCTCCCCCCTTGAAGAGACCCAGTACTTC

clone_size: -
d_call: -
j_call: TRBJ1-1
v_call: TRBV10-3
cdr3_aa: CAISESGGERNTEAFF
cdr3_nt: TGTGCCATCAGTGAGTCGGGGGGCGAGCGTAACACTGAAGCTTTCTTT

clone_size: few
d_call: -
j_call: TRBJ2-7
v_call: TRBV11-2
cdr3_aa: CASTSADEQYF
cdr3_nt: TGTGCCAGCACCTCGGCGGACGAGCAGTACTTC

clone_size: -
d_call: TRBD1
j_call: TRBJ2-1
v_call: TRBV29-1
cdr3_aa: CSGGQGGNEQFF
cdr3_nt: TGCAGCGGCGGACAGGGGGGCAATGAGCAGTTCTTC

clone_size: few
d_call: -
j_call: TRBJ2-5
v_call: TRBV10-2
cdr3_aa: CASMAWSSGYQETQYF
cdr3_nt: TGCGCCAGCATGGCCTGGTCGAGCGGATACCAAGAGACCCAGTACTTC

clone_size: medium-sized
d_call: -
j_call: TRBJ1-3
v_call: TRBV30
cdr3_aa: CAFRIGPTIYF
cdr3_nt: TGTGCCTTTAGAATAGGCCCCACCATATATTTT

clone_size: medium-sized
d_call: -
j_call: TRBJ1-5
v_call: TRBV7-2
cdr3_aa: CASSPPGQPQHF
cdr3_nt: TGTGCCAGCAGCCCACCTGGTCAGCCCCAGCATTTT

clone_size: few
d_call: TRBD1
j_call: TRBJ2-1
v_call: TRBV24-1
cdr3_aa: CATSDHGQGSYNEQFF
cdr3_nt: TGTGCCACCAGTGATCACGGACAGGGCTCCTACAATGAGCAGTTCTTC

clone_size: few
d_call: TRBD1
j_call: TRBJ2-1
v_call: TRBV28
cdr3_aa: CASRGQGVLEQFF
cdr3_nt: TGTGCCAGCAGGGGACAGGGGGTATTAGAGCAGTTCTTC

clone_size: few
d_call: TRBD1
j_call: TRBJ2-2
v_call: TRBV12-3/TRBV12-4
cdr3_aa: CASSTGENTGELFF
cdr3_nt: TGTGCCAGCAGTACAGGGGAGAACACCGGGGAGCTGTTTTTT

clone_size: few
d_call: TRBD1
j_call: TRBJ1-5
v_call: TRBV6-5
cdr3_aa: CASRDRGTGDSNQPQHF
cdr3_nt: TGTGCCAGCCGAGACCGCGGGACAGGGGATAGCAATCAGCCCCAGCATTTT

clone_size: -
d_call: -
j_call: TRBJ2-6
v_call: TRBV30
cdr3_aa: CAWSAGANVLTF
cdr3_nt: TGTGCCTGGAGTGCTGGGGCCAACGTCCTGACTTTC

clone_size: medium-sized
d_call: -
j_call: TRBJ2-1
v_call: TRBV13
cdr3_aa: CASSLSDFHNEQFF
cdr3_nt: TGTGCCAGCAGCTTATCTGACTTCCACAATGAGCAGTTCTTC

clone_size: medium-sized
d_call: -
j_call: TRBJ1-6
v_call: TRBV6-2/TRBV6-3
cdr3_aa: CASSFGGNHSPLHF
cdr3_nt: TGTGCCAGCAGTTTTGGAGGAAACCATTCACCCCTCCACTTT

clone_size: -
d_call: TRBD1
j_call: TRBJ1-4
v_call: TRBV20-1
cdr3_aa: CSAGDGRTGNEKLFF
cdr3_nt: TGCAGTGCTGGAGATGGTCGGACAGGGAATGAAAAACTGTTTTTT

clone_size: few
d_call: TRBD1
j_call: TRBJ2-7
v_call: TRBV20-1
cdr3_aa: CSARDRDRGLYEQYF
cdr3_nt: TGCAGTGCTAGAGACCGGGACAGGGGTCTTTACGAGCAGTACTTC

clone_size: few
d_call: -
j_call: TRBJ2-7
v_call: TRBV6-6
cdr3_aa: CASSYKGDQGTDF
cdr3_nt: TGTGCCAGCAGTTACAAAGGTGATCAGGGGACGGACTTC

clone_size: few
d_call: TRBD1
j_call: TRBJ1-5
v_call: TRBV5-6
cdr3_aa: CASSFRGQLGQPQHF
cdr3_nt: TGTGCCAGCAGCTTCCGGGGACAGCTGGGGCAGCCCCAGCATTTT

clone_size: large
d_call: TRBD1
j_call: TRBJ2-7
v_call: TRBV12-3/TRBV12-4
cdr3_aa: CASSLLSPGQGEQYF
cdr3_nt: TGTGCCAGCAGTTTATTATCGCCGGGACAGGGCGAGCAGTACTTC

clone_size: medium-sized
d_call: TRBD1
j_call: TRBJ2-2
v_call: TRBV5-6
cdr3_aa: CASSLIQGWPGELFF
cdr3_nt: TGTGCCAGCAGCTTAATACAGGGGTGGCCCGGGGAGCTGTTTTTT

clone_size: few
d_call: TRBD1
j_call: TRBJ2-5
v_call: TRBV6-5
cdr3_aa: CASFTRRDRGFRETQYF
cdr3_nt: TGTGCCAGCTTTACGAGGAGGGACAGGGGATTTCGAGAGACCCAGTACTTC

clone_size: medium-sized
d_call: -
j_call: TRBJ1-1
v_call: TRBV6-2/TRBV6-3
cdr3_aa: CASSYWASNTEAFF
cdr3_nt: TGTGCCAGCAGTTATTGGGCTTCGAACACTGAAGCTTTCTTT

clone_size: -
d_call: -
j_call: TRBJ2-5
v_call: TRBV12-3/TRBV12-4
cdr3_aa: CASSLEKETQYF
cdr3_nt: TGTGCCAGCAGTTTGGAGAAAGAGACCCAGTACTTC

clone_size: few
d_call: -
j_call: TRBJ2-7
v_call: TRBV6-6
cdr3_aa: CASRPSPAGASLEQYF
cdr3_nt: TGTGCCAGCAGGCCCAGTCCGGCGGGGGCCTCTCTCGAGCAGTACTTC

clone_size: medium-sized
d_call: -
j_call: TRBJ2-5
v_call: TRBV18
cdr3_aa: CASSPGETQYF
cdr3_nt: TGTGCCAGCTCACCCGGCGAGACCCAGTACTTC

clone_size: medium-sized
d_call: -
j_call: TRBJ1-2
v_call: TRBV7-2
cdr3_aa: CASSREREGYTF
cdr3_nt: TGTGCCAGCAGCAGAGAACGGGAGGGCTACACCTTC

clone_size: few
d_call: TRBD2
j_call: TRBJ2-2
v_call: TRBV20-1
cdr3_aa: CSASGLATTGELFF
cdr3_nt: TGCAGTGCTAGTGGACTAGCGACGACCGGGGAGCTGTTTTTT

clone_size: -
d_call: -
j_call: TRBJ1-1
v_call: TRBV20-1
cdr3_aa: CSVSRDTLNTEAFF
cdr3_nt: TGCAGTGTATCGAGGGACACTCTGAACACTGAAGCTTTCTTT

clone_size: -
d_call: -
j_call: TRBJ2-3
v_call: TRBV20-1
cdr3_aa: CSARDEHVEYTQYF
cdr3_nt: TGCAGTGCTAGAGATGAGCATGTAGAGTATACGCAGTATTTT

clone_size: -
d_call: -
j_call: TRBJ1-5
v_call: TRBV19
cdr3_aa: CASSLEGLTSNQPQHF
cdr3_nt: TGTGCCAGTAGTCTCGAGGGTCTCACGAGCAATCAGCCCCAGCATTTT

clone_size: few
d_call: TRBD2
j_call: TRBJ2-7
v_call: TRBV7-2
cdr3_aa: CASSLVAGGTYEQYF
cdr3_nt: TGTGCCAGCAGCTTAGTAGCGGGGGGGACCTACGAGCAGTACTTC

clone_size: medium-sized
d_call: -
j_call: TRBJ2-3
v_call: TRBV5-1
cdr3_aa: CASSWGGSATDTQYF
cdr3_nt: TGCGCCAGCAGCTGGGGAGGAAGTGCGACAGATACGCAGTATTTT

clone_size: -
d_call: -
j_call: TRBJ1-1
v_call: TRBV29-1
cdr3_aa: CSVSAPTEAFF
cdr3_nt: TGCAGCGTCTCAGCTCCCACTGAAGCTTTCTTT

clone_size: -
d_call: -
j_call: TRBJ1-2
v_call: TRBV13
cdr3_aa: CASSLGLGAGDKSYGYTF
cdr3_nt: TGTGCCAGCAGCTTAGGCCTGGGGGCAGGGGATAAGAGCTATGGCTACACCTTC

clone_size: -
d_call: -
j_call: TRBJ2-7
v_call: TRBV2
cdr3_aa: CASSPPRGVEQYF
cdr3_nt: TGTGCCAGCAGTCCCCCCCGCGGGGTCGAGCAGTACTTC

clone_size: -
d_call: TRBD2
j_call: TRBJ2-5
v_call: TRBV5-1
cdr3_aa: CASSLLAGVETQYF
cdr3_nt: TGCGCCAGCAGCTTGCTTGCGGGGGTGGAGACCCAGTACTTC

clone_size: -
d_call: -
j_call: TRBJ2-7
v_call: TRBV28
cdr3_aa: CASSLTASSREQYF
cdr3_nt: TGTGCCAGCAGTTTAACGGCTAGCTCACGCGAGCAGTACTTC

clone_size: -
d_call: TRBD1
j_call: TRBJ2-5
v_call: TRBV6-5
cdr3_aa: CASSYVGTAQETQYF
cdr3_nt: TGTGCCAGCAGTTACGTCGGGACAGCTCAAGAGACCCAGTACTTC

clone_size: -
d_call: -
j_call: TRBJ2-5
v_call: TRBV21-1
cdr3_aa: CASSKAHFFMGTQYF
cdr3_nt: TGTGCCAGCAGCAAAGCTCACTTCTTTATGGGGACCCAGTACTTC

clone_size: few
d_call: -
j_call: TRBJ1-2
v_call: TRBV5-4
cdr3_aa: CASSLLGQNYGYTF
cdr3_nt: TGTGCCAGCAGCTTGCTAGGGCAAAACTATGGCTACACCTTC

clone_size: -
d_call: TRBD2
j_call: TRBJ2-3
v_call: TRBV7-2
cdr3_aa: CASTSPSGGSLSDTQYF
cdr3_nt: TGTGCCAGCACCTCCCCCAGCGGGGGGAGCCTTTCAGATACGCAGTATTTT

clone_size: -
d_call: -
j_call: TRBJ2-7
v_call: TRBV5-6
cdr3_aa: CASSLVSVYEQYF
cdr3_nt: TGTGCCAGCAGCTTGGTCTCGGTCTACGAGCAGTACTTC

clone_size: few
d_call: -
j_call: TRBJ1-2
v_call: TRBV29-1
cdr3_aa: CSVESRHGYTF
cdr3_nt: TGCAGCGTTGAGAGCAGGCACGGCTACACCTTC

clone_size: -
d_call: -
j_call: TRBJ1-2
v_call: TRBV28
cdr3_aa: CASSFPGRYGYTF
cdr3_nt: TGTGCCAGCAGTTTTCCAGGCCGCTATGGCTACACCTTC

clone_size: -
d_call: -
j_call: TRBJ1-6
v_call: TRBV7-8
cdr3_aa: CASSLGRQHAGPLHF
cdr3_nt: TGTGCCAGCAGCTTAGGGCGTCAGCATGCCGGACCCCTCCACTTT

clone_size: few
d_call: TRBD2
j_call: TRBJ2-1
v_call: TRBV11-3
cdr3_aa: CASSQRTSGGHEQFF
cdr3_nt: TGTGCCAGCAGCCAAAGGACTAGCGGGGGCCATGAGCAGTTCTTC

clone_size: medium-sized
d_call: -
j_call: TRBJ1-4
v_call: TRBV7-2
cdr3_aa: CASSLGWSEKLFF
cdr3_nt: TGTGCCAGCAGCTTAGGCTGGTCGGAAAAACTGTTTTTT

clone_size: -
d_call: -
j_call: TRBJ2-7
v_call: TRBV18
cdr3_aa: CASSSGTPHFREQYF
cdr3_nt: TGTGCCAGCTCATCCGGGACCCCCCACTTCAGGGAGCAGTACTTC

clone_size: -
d_call: TRBD2
j_call: TRBJ2-3
v_call: TRBV28
cdr3_aa: CASSMTSTGTQYF
cdr3_nt: TGTGCCAGCAGTATGACTAGCACAGGTACGCAGTATTTT

clone_size: few
d_call: TRBD1
j_call: TRBJ2-3
v_call: TRBV10-3
cdr3_aa: CAISQGATDTQYF
cdr3_nt: TGTGCCATCAGCCAGGGGGCTACAGATACGCAGTATTTT

clone_size: -
d_call: -
j_call: TRBJ2-7
v_call: TRBV5-1
cdr3_aa: CASSLEPGMSYEQYF
cdr3_nt: TGCGCCAGCAGCTTGGAGCCGGGGATGTCCTACGAGCAGTACTTC